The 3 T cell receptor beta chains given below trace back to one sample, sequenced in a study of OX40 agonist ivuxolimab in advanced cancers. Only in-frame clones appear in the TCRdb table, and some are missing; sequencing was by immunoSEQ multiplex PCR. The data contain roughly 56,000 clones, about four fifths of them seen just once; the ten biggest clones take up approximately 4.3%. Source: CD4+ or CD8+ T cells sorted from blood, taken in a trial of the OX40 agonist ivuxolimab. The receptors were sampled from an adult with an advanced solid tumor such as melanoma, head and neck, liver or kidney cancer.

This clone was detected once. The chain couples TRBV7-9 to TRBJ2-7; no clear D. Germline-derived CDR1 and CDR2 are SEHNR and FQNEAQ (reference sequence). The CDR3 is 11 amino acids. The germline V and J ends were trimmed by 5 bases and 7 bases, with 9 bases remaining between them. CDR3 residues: CASSPFEEQYF. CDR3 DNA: TGTGCCAGCAGCCCCTTTGAGGAGCAGTACTTC.

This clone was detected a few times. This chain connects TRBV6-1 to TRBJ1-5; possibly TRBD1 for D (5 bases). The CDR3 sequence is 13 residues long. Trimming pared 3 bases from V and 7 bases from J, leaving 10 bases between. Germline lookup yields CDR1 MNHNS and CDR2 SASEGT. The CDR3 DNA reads TGTGCCAGCAGTGACGGGGGGAGGCAGCCCCAGCATTTT. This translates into CASSDGGRQPQHF.

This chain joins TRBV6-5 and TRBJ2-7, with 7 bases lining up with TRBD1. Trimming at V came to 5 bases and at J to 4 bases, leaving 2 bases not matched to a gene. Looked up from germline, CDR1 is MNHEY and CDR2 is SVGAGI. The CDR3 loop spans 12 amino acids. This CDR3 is CASSAGGYEQYF. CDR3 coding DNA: TGTGCCAGCAGTGCAGGGGGATACGAGCAGTACTTC.